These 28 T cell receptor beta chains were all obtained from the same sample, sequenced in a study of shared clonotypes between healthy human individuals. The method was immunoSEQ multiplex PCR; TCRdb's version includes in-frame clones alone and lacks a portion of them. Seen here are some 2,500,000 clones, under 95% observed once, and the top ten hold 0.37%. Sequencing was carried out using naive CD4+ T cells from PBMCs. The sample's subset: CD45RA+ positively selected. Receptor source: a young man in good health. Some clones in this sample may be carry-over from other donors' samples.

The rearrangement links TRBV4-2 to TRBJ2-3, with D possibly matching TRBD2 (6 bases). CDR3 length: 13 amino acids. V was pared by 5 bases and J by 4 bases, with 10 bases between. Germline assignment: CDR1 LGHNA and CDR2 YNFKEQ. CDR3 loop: CASSGGVADTQYF. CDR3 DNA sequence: TGTGCCAGCAGCGGAGGGGTGGCAGATACGCAGTATTTT.

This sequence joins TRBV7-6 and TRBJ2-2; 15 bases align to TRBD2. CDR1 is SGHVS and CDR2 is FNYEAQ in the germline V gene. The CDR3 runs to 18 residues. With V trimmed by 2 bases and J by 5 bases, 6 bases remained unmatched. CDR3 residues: CASSLPGLAGGWTGELFF. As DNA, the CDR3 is TGTGCCAGCAGCTTACCGGGACTAGCGGGAGGATGGACCGGGGAGCTGTTTTTT.

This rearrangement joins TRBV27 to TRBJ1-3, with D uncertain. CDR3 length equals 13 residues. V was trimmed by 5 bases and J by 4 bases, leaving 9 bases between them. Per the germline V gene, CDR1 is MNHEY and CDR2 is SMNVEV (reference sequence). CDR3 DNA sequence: TGTGCCAGCAGTAATACCGGAGGAAACACCATATATTTT. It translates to CASSNTGGNTIYF.

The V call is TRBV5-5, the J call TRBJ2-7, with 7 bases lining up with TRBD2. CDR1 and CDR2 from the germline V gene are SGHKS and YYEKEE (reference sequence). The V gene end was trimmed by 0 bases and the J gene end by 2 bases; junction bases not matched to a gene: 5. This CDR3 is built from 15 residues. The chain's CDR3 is CASSLVIGGTYEQYF. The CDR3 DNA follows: TGTGCCAGCAGCTTGGTGATCGGGGGGACCTACGAGCAGTACTTC.

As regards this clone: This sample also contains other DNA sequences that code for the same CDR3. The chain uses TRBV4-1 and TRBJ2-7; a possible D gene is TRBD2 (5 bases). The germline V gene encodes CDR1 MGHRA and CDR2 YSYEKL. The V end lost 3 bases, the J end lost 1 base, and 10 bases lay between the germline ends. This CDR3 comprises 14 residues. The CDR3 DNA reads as TGCGCCAGCAGCCATCAGACGGGGTCCTACGAGCAGTACTTC. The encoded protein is CASSHQTGSYEQYF.

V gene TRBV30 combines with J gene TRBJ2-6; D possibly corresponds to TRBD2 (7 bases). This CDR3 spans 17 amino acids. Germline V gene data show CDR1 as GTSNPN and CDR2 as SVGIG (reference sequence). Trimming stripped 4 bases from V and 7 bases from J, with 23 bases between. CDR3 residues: CAWMEGGLLVRANVLTF. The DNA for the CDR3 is TGTGCCTGGATGGAGGGGGGGCTTCTTGTGAGAGCCAACGTCCTGACTTTC.

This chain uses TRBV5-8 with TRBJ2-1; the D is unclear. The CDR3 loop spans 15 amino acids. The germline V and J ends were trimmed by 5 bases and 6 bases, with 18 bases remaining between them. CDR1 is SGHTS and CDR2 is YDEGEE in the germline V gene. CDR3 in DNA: TGTGCCAGCAGTCTAGGCCCCGACACCCTCAATGAGCAGTTCTTC. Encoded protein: CASSLGPDTLNEQFF. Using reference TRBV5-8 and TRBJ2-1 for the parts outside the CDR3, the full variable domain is EAGVTQSPTHLIKTRGQQATLRCSPISGHTSVYWYQQALGLGLQFLLWYDEGEERNRGNFPPRFSGRQFPNYSSELNVNALELEDSALYLCASSLGPDTLNEQFFGPGTRLTVL.

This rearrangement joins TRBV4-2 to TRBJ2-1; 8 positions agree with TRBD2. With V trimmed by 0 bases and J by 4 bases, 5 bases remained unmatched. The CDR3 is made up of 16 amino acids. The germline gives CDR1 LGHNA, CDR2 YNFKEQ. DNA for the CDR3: TGTGCCAGCAGCCAAGATACTAGCGGAAAATACAATGAGCAGTTCTTC. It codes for CASSQDTSGKYNEQFF.

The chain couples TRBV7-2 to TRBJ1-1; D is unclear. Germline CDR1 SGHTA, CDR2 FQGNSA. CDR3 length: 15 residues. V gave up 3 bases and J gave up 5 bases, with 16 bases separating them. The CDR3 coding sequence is TGTGCCAGCAGCTTGATGCGAGGCTTTGGGACTGAAGCTTTCTTT. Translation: CASSLMRGFGTEAFF. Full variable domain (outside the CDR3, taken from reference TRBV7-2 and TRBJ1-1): GAGVSQSPSNKVTEKGKDVELRCDPISGHTALYWYRQSLGQGLEFLIYFQGNSAPDKSGLPSDRFSAERTGGSVSTLTIQRTQQEDSAVYLCASSLMRGFGTEAFFGQGTRLTVV.

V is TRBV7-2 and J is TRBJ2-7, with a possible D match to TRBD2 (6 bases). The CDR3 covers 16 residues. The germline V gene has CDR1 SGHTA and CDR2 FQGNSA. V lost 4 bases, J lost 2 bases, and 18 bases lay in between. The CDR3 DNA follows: TGTGCCAGCAGCTCCATAGGAGGGACTCGGACCTACGAGCAGTACTTC. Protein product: CASSSIGGTRTYEQYF.

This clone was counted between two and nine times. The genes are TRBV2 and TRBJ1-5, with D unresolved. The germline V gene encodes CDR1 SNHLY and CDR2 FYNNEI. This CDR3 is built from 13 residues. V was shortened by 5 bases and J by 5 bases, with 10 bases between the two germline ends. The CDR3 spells CASSRDIYQPQHF. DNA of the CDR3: TGTGCCAGCAGTCGCGACATTTATCAGCCCCAGCATTTT. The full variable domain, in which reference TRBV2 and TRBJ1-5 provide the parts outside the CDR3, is EPEVTQTPSHQVTQMGQEVILRCVPISNHLYFYWYRQILGQKVEFLVSFYNNEISEKSEIFDDQFSVERPDGSNFTLKIRSTKLEDSAMYFCASSRDIYQPQHFGDGTRLSIL.

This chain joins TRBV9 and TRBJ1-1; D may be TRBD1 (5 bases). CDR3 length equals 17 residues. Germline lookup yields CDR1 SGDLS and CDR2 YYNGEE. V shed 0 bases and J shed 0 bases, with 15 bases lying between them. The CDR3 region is CASSVVVGVNMNTEAFF. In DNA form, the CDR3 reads TGTGCCAGCAGCGTAGTTGTGGGGGTCAACATGAACACTGAAGCTTTCTTT.

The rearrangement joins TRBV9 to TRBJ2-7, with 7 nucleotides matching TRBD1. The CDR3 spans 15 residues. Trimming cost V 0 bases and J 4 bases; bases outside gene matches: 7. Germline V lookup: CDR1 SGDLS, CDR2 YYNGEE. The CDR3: CASSVGGTAIYEQYF. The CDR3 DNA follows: TGTGCCAGCAGCGTAGGGGGGACAGCAATTTACGAGCAGTACTTC.

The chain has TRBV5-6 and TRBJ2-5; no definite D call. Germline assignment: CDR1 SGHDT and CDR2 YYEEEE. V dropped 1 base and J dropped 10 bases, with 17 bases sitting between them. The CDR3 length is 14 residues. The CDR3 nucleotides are TGTGCCAGCAGCTTGCCAGCTATCCCCGCCATCCAGTACTTC. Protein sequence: CASSLPAIPAIQYF.

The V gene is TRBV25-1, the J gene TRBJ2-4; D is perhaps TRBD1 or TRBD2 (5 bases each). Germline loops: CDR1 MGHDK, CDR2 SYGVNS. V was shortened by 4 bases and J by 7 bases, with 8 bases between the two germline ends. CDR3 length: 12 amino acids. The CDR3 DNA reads TGTGCCAGCAGTGGAGGGGCGAACATTCAGTACTTC. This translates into CASSGGANIQYF.

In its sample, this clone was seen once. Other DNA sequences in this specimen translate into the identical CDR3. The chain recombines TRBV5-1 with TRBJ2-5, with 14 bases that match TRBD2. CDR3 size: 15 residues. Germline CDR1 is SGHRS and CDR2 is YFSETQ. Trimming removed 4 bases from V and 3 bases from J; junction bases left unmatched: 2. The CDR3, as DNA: TGCGCCAGCAGCCTGGGACTAGCGGGGGAAGAGACCCAGTACTTC. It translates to CASSLGLAGEETQYF.

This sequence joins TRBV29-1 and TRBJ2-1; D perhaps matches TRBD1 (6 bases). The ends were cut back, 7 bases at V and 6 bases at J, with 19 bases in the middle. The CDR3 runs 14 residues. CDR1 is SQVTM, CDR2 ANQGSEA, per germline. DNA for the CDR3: TGCAGCGCCTTAGGGGGATATTCCACCAATGAGCAGTTCTTC. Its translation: CSALGGYSTNEQFF.

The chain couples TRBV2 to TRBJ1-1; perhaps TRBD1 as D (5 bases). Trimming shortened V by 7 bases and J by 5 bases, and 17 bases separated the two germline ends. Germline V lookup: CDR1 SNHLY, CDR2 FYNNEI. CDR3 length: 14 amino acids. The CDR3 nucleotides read TGTGCCAGCATCATTCGGGGGGTCGGTACTGAAGCTTTCTTT. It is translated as CASIIRGVGTEAFF.

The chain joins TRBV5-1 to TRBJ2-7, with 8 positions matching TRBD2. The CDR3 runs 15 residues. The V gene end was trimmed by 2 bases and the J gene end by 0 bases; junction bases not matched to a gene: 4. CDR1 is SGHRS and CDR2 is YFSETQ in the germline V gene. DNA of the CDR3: TGCGCCAGCAGCTTATATACTAGCGGCTCCTACGAGCAGTACTTC. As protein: CASSLYTSGSYEQYF.

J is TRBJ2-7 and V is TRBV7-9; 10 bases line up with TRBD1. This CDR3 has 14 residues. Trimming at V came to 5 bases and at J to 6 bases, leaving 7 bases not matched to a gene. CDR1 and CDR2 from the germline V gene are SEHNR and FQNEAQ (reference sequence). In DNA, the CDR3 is TGTGCCAGCAGCCCTCGACAGGGGGCTTCCGAGCAGTACTTC. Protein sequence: CASSPRQGASEQYF. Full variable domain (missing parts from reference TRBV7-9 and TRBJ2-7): DTGVSQNPRHKITKRGQNVTFRCDPISEHNRLYWYRQTLGQGPEFLTYFQNEAQLEKSRLLSDRFSAERPKGSFSTLEIQRTEQGDSAMYLCASSPRQGASEQYFGPGTRLTVT.

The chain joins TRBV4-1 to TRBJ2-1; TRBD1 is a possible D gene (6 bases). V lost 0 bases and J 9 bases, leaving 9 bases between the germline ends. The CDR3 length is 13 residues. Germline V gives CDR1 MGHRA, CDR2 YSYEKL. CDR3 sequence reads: CASSQEGGAEQFF. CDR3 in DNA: TGCGCCAGCAGCCAAGAAGGGGGAGCTGAGCAGTTCTTC.

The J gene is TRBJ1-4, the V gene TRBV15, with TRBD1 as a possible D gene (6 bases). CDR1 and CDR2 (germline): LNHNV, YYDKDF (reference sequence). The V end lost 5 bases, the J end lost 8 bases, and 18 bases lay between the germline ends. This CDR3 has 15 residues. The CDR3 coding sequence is TGTGCCACCAGCTTTAACGGACAGCAGCCAGAAAAACTGTTTTTT. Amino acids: CATSFNGQQPEKLFF. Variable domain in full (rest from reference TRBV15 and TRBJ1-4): DAMVIQNPRYQVTQFGKPVTLSCSQTLNHNVMYWYQQKSSQAPKLLFHYYDKDFNNEADTPDNFQSRRPNTSFCFLDIRSPGLGDTAMYLCATSFNGQQPEKLFFGSGTQLSVL.

The CDR3, as DNA: TGCGCCAGCAGCCAAGCGGAGTTGTCGGAGACCCAGTACTTC. Translating it yields CASSQAELSETQYF. V is TRBV4-1 and J is TRBJ2-5; D call uncertain. CDR1 and CDR2 from the germline V gene are MGHRA and YSYEKL. The ends were cut back, 1 base at V and 5 bases at J, with 11 bases in the middle. CDR3 size: 14 residues.

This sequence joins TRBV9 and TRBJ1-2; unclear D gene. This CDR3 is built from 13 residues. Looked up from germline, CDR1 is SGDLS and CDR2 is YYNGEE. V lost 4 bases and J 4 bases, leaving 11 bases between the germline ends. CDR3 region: CASSLGGVYGYTF. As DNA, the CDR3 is TGTGCCAGCAGCCTGGGCGGCGTCTATGGCTACACCTTC.

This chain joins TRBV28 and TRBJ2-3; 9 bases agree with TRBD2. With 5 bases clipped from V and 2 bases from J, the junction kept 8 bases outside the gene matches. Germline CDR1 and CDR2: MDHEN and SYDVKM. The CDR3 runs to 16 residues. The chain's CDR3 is CASSHLAGANTDTQYF. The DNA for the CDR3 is TGTGCCAGCAGTCACTTAGCGGGAGCCAACACAGATACGCAGTATTTT.

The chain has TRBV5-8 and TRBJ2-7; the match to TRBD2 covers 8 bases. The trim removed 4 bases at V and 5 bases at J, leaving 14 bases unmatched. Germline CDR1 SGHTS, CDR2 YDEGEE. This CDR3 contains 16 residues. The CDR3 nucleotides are TGTGCCAGCAGCCCCTGGGGGGGAGCGGGGGCTCACGAGCAGTACTTC. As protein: CASSPWGGAGAHEQYF.

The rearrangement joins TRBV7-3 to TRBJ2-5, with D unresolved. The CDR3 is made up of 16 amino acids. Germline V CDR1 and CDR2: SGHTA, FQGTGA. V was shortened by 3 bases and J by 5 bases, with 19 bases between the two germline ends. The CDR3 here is CASSLAGGAMGETQYF. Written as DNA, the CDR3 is TGTGCCAGCAGCTTGGCCGGCGGCGCTATGGGGGAGACCCAGTACTTC.

CDR3 residues: CASSSGYQNYGYTF. CDR3 nucleotides: TGTGCCAGTAGTTCAGGATACCAGAACTATGGCTACACCTTC. The J gene is TRBJ1-2, the V gene TRBV19; D uncertain. The CDR3 is 14 amino acids. The V gene's germline CDR1 is LNHDA and CDR2 SQIVND (reference sequence). V dropped 5 bases and J dropped 2 bases, with 12 bases sitting between them.